These T cell receptor beta chains were read from a single sample in a study of persistence of HIV-infected CD4 T cells. These TCRs' antigens remain unknown. Method: immunoSEQ multiplex PCR; TCRdb's copy keeps in-frame clones and lacks some. The sample carries some 39,000 clones, 82% recorded once. This material consisted of cultured CD4+ T cells from PBMCs, taken from a patient who received antiretroviral therapy. The receptor set was obtained from an adult with HIV. The donor label of this sample is uncertain. Both conserved end residues are part of each CDR3. Fields, in order: D gene, J gene, clone size, V gene, CDR3 DNA, CDR3 protein. The D gene is left open where the match is weak. Clone size is shown for a subset of rows, as once, few, many or a class of expanded clone.

d_gene: TRBD1; j_gene: TRBJ1-2; abundance: NA; v_gene: TRBV19; CDR3nt: TGTGCCAGTAGAGAGGACAGGCAAAACTATGGCTACACCTTC; CDR3aa: CASREDRQNYGYTF
d_gene: TRBD1; j_gene: TRBJ1-5; abundance: NA; v_gene: TRBV19; CDR3nt: TGTGCCAGTAGTATGGGGACAGGGAATAGCAATCAGCCCCAGCATTTT; CDR3aa: CASSMGTGNSNQPQHF
d_gene: NA; j_gene: TRBJ1-5; abundance: NA; v_gene: TRBV7-9; CDR3nt: TGTGCCAGCAGCTTAGCGATGGACGGCAATCAGCCCCAGCATTTT; CDR3aa: CASSLAMDGNQPQHF
d_gene: NA; j_gene: TRBJ1-1; abundance: NA; v_gene: TRBV19; CDR3nt: TGTGCCAGTAGGAAAGGGGGAGGCACTGAAGCTTTCTTT; CDR3aa: CASRKGGGTEAFF
d_gene: TRBD1; j_gene: TRBJ1-1; abundance: NA; v_gene: TRBV5-1; CDR3nt: TGCGCCAGCAGCTTCAGGGGGGACCTGAACACTGAAGCTTTCTTT; CDR3aa: CASSFRGDLNTEAFF
d_gene: NA; j_gene: TRBJ1-5; abundance: NA; v_gene: TRBV10-3; CDR3nt: TGTGCCATCAGGGAGACAGGTAGCAATCAGCCCCAGCATTTT; CDR3aa: CAIRETGSNQPQHF
d_gene: TRBD1; j_gene: TRBJ1-1; abundance: few; v_gene: TRBV30; CDR3nt: TGTGCCTGGAGGGGACAGGGGGCAGGCACTGAAGCTTTCTTT; CDR3aa: CAWRGQGAGTEAFF
d_gene: TRBD1; j_gene: TRBJ1-1; abundance: NA; v_gene: TRBV2; CDR3nt: TGTGCCAGCAGTCCCGATCAGGGGGCGACAGCTTTCTTT; CDR3aa: CASSPDQGATAFF
d_gene: NA; j_gene: TRBJ2-3; abundance: NA; v_gene: TRBV5-6; CDR3nt: TGTGCCAGCAGCTTGCTCGGGGTCCAAACAGATACGCAGTATTTT; CDR3aa: CASSLLGVQTDTQYF
d_gene: TRBD2; j_gene: TRBJ2-2; abundance: NA; v_gene: TRBV5-6; CDR3nt: TGTGCCAGCAGATTCCACCGGGGGGTTCGGAACACCGGGGAGCTGTTTTTT; CDR3aa: CASRFHRGVRNTGELFF
d_gene: NA; j_gene: TRBJ2-5; abundance: few; v_gene: TRBV14; CDR3nt: TGTGCCAGCAGCCGGCAGGGCGCCGGGTACCAAGAGACCCAGTACTTC; CDR3aa: CASSRQGAGYQETQYF
d_gene: NA; j_gene: TRBJ1-5; abundance: few; v_gene: TRBV7-8; CDR3nt: TGTGCCAGCAGCTTAGCGTTGGATATGCCCCAGCATTTT; CDR3aa: CASSLALDMPQHF
d_gene: TRBD1; j_gene: TRBJ2-7; abundance: NA; v_gene: TRBV28; CDR3nt: TGTGCCAGCAGTTTACCGGGACAGGGAGACGAGCAGTACTTC; CDR3aa: CASSLPGQGDEQYF
d_gene: NA; j_gene: TRBJ1-6; abundance: once; v_gene: TRBV5-1; CDR3nt: TGCGCCAGCAGCTTGTGGGGGGCTTCTGGTTCACCCCTCCACTTT; CDR3aa: CASSLWGASGSPLHF
d_gene: NA; j_gene: TRBJ1-2; abundance: NA; v_gene: TRBV7-2; CDR3nt: TGTGCCAGCAGCCCTGGCGGCCAGGCCGCCTATGGCTACACCTTC; CDR3aa: CASSPGGQAAYGYTF
d_gene: NA; j_gene: TRBJ1-5; abundance: NA; v_gene: TRBV19; CDR3nt: TGTGCCAGTAGAATCTCAAGGGGTCAGCCCCAGCATTTT; CDR3aa: CASRISRGQPQHF
d_gene: NA; j_gene: TRBJ1-3; abundance: NA; v_gene: TRBV30; CDR3nt: TGTGCCTGGTCCGTGGACAGCGCTGGAAACACCATATATTTT; CDR3aa: CAWSVDSAGNTIYF
d_gene: TRBD1; j_gene: TRBJ1-4; abundance: NA; v_gene: TRBV3-1/TRBV3-2; CDR3nt: TGTGCCAGCAGCCGAGGACAGGCTGAAAAACTGTTTTTT; CDR3aa: CASSRGQAEKLFF
d_gene: TRBD1; j_gene: TRBJ1-1; abundance: few; v_gene: TRBV29-1; CDR3nt: TGCAGCGTTGACGGGACAGGGGGTGTAAGAACTGAAGCTTTCTTT; CDR3aa: CSVDGTGGVRTEAFF
d_gene: NA; j_gene: TRBJ2-5; abundance: NA; v_gene: TRBV24-1; CDR3nt: TGTGCCACCAGTGCAGGGAAAGAGGGTTTTGGAGAGACCCAGTACTTC; CDR3aa: CATSAGKEGFGETQYF
d_gene: NA; j_gene: TRBJ1-2; abundance: NA; v_gene: TRBV5-5; CDR3nt: TGTGCCAGCAGCTTGGGTACATTCGATGGCTACACCTTC; CDR3aa: CASSLGTFDGYTF
d_gene: TRBD2; j_gene: TRBJ2-3; abundance: NA; v_gene: TRBV9; CDR3nt: TGTGCCAGCAGCGTATTGGCTAGCGGGGGGGCGGGTACAGATACGCAGTATTTT; CDR3aa: CASSVLASGGAGTDTQYF